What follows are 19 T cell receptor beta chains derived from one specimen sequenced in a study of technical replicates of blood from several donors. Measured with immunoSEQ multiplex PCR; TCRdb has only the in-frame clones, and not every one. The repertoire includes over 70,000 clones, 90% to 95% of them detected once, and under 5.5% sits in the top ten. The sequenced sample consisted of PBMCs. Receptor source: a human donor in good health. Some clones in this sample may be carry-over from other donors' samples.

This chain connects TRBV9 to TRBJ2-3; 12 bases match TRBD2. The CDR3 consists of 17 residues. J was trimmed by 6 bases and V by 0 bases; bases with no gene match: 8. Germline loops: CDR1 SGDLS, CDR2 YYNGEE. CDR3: CASSVVGGTSGPDTQYF. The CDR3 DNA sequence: TGTGCCAGCAGCGTAGTGGGGGGGACTAGCGGGCCGGATACGCAGTATTTT.

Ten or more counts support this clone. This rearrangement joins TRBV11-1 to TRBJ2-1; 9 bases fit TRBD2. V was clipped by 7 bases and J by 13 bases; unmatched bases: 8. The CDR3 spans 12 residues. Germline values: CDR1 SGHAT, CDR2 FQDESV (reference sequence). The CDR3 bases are TGTGCCAGCAAGGCGGGGGGGCCTTATCAGTTCTTC. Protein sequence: CASKAGGPYQFF.

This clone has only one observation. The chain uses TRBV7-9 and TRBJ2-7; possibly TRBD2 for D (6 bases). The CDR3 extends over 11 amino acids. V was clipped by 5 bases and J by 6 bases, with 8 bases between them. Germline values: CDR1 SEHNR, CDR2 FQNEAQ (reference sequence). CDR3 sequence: CASSPGVEQYF. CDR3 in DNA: TGTGCCAGCAGCCCGGGGGTCGAGCAGTACTTC.

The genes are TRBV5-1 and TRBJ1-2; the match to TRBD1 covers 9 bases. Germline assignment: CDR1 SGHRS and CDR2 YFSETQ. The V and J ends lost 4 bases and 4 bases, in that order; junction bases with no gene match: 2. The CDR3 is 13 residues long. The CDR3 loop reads CASSAGQGYGYTF. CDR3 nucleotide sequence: TGCGCCAGCAGCGCGGGACAGGGCTATGGCTACACCTTC.

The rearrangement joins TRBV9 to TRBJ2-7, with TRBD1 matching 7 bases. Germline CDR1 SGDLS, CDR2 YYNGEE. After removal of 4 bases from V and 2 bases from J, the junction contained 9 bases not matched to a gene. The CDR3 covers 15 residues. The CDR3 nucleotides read TGTGCCAGCAGCCCGAGAGTCGGGACAGCCTACGAGCAGTACTTC. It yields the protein CASSPRVGTAYEQYF.

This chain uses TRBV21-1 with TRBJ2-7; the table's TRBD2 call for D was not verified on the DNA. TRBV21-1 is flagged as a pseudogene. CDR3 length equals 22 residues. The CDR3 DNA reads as TGTGCCAGCAAACCCAACCACCGGGACAGAGGACTAGCGGGAGGGCCGGTCCACGAGCAGTACTTC. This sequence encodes CASKPNHRDRGLAGGPVHEQYF.

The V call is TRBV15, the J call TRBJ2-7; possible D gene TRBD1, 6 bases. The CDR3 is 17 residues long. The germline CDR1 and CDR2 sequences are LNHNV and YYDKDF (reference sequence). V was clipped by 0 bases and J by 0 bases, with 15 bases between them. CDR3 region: CATSRDKVRQVSYEQYF. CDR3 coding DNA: TGTGCCACCAGCAGAGATAAGGTACGACAGGTCTCCTACGAGCAGTACTTC. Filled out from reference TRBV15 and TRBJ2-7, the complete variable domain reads DAMVIQNPRYQVTQFGKPVTLSCSQTLNHNVMYWYQQKSSQAPKLLFHYYDKDFNNEADTPDNFQSRRPNTSFCFLDIRSPGLGDTAMYLCATSRDKVRQVSYEQYFGPGTRLTVT.

The CDR3 DNA reads as TGTGCCAGCAGCGTAGTAGCGGGGAGGGGGAACACCGGGGAGCTGTTTTTT. Encoded protein: CASSVVAGRGNTGELFF. The rearrangement uses TRBV9 and TRBJ2-2; 8 nucleotides match TRBD2. CDR3 length: 17 amino acids. CDR1 is SGDLS, CDR2 YYNGEE, per germline. The J segment lost 1 base and the V segment lost 0 bases, leaving 5 bases of the junction unmatched.

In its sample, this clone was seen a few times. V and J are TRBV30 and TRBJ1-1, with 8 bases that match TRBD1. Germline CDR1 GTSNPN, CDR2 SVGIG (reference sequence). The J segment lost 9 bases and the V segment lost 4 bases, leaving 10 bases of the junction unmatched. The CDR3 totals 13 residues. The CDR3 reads CAWKGQERGKAFF. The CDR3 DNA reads TGTGCCTGGAAGGGACAGGAAAGGGGCAAAGCTTTCTTT.

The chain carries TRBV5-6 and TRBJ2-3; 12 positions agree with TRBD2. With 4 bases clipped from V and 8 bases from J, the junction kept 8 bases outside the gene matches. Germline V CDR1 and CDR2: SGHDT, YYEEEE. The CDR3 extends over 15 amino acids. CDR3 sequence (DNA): TGTGCCAGCAGCCCCGGACTAGCGGGGAATCCTACGCAGTATTTT. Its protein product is CASSPGLAGNPTQYF.

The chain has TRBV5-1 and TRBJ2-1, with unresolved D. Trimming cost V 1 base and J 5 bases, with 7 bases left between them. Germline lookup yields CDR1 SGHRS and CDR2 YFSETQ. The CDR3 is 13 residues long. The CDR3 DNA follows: TGCGCCAGCAGCTTGAACACCGACAATGAGCAGTTCTTC. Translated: CASSLNTDNEQFF.

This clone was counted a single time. CDR3 in amino acids: CASRYRVSETQYF. Written as DNA, the CDR3 is TGTGCCAGTAGGTACAGGGTCTCCGAGACCCAGTACTTC. The V gene is TRBV19, the J gene TRBJ2-5, with TRBD1 as a possible D gene (6 bases). Germline CDR1 is LNHDA and CDR2 is SQIVND (reference sequence). CDR3 size: 13 residues. V was pared by 6 bases and J by 5 bases, with 13 bases between.

In nucleotides, the CDR3 is TGTGCCAGCAGTCCCGGACTAGCGTGGACAGATACGCAGTATTTT. Translated, it gives CASSPGLAWTDTQYF. The chain joins TRBV27 to TRBJ2-3; TRBD2 agrees at 9 bases. The junction had 6 bases not matched to a gene; V was cut back by 5 bases and J by 3 bases. Germline-derived CDR1 and CDR2 are MNHEY and SMNVEV (reference sequence). CDR3 size: 15 residues.

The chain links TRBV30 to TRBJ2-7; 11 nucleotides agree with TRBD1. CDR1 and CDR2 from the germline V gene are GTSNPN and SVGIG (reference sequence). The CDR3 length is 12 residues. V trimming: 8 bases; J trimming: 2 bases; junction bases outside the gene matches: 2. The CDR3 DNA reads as TGTGCCCAGGGACAGGGGGCCTACGAGCAGTACTTC. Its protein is CAQGQGAYEQYF.

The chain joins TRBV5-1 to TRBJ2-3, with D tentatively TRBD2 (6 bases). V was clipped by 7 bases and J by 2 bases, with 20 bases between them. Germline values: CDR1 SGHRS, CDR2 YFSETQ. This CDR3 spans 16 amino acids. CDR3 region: CASSLGGRTITDTQYF. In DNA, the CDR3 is TGCGCCAGCTCTTTGGGAGGCCGGACCATCACAGATACGCAGTATTTT.

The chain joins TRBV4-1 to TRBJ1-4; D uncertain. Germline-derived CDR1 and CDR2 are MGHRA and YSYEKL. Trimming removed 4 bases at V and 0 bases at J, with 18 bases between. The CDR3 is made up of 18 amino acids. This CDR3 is CASSPSPPTVATNEKLFF. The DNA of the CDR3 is TGCGCCAGCAGCCCCTCTCCACCCACGGTTGCAACTAATGAAAAACTGTTTTTT.

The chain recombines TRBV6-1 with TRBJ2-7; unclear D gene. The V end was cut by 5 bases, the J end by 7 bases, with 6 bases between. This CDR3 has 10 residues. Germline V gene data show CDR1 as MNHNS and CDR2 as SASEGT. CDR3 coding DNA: TGTGCCAGCAGTTGGGCGGAGCAGTACTTC. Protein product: CASSWAEQYF.

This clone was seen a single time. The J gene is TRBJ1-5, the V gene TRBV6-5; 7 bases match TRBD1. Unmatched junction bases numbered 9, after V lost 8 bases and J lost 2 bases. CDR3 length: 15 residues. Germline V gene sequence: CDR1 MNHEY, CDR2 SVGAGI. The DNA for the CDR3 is TGTGCCAGCGCACAGGAGGGGGCCGGCAATCAGCCCCAGCATTTT. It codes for CASAQEGAGNQPQHF.

This CDR3 is CASSFGQNQETQYF. CDR3 nucleotides: TGTGCCAGCAGCTTTGGCCAGAACCAAGAGACCCAGTACTTC. V is TRBV7-7 and J is TRBJ2-5; D unclear. In germline, CDR1 is SSHAT, CDR2 FNYEAQ (reference sequence). The V and J ends lost 3 bases and 0 bases respectively, with 8 bases between them. The CDR3 length is 14 residues.